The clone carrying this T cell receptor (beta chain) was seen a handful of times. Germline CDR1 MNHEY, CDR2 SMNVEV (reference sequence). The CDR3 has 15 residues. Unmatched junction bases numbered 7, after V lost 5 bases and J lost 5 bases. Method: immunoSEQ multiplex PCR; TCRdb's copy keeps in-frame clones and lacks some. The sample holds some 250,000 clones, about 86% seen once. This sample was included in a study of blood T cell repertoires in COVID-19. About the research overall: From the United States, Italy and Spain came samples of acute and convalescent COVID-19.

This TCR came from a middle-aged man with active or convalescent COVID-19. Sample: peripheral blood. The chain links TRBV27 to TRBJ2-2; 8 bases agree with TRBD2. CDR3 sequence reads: CASSRRGGETGELFF. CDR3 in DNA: TGTGCCAGCAGTCGCCGGGGGGGAGAGACCGGGGAGCTGTTTTTT.